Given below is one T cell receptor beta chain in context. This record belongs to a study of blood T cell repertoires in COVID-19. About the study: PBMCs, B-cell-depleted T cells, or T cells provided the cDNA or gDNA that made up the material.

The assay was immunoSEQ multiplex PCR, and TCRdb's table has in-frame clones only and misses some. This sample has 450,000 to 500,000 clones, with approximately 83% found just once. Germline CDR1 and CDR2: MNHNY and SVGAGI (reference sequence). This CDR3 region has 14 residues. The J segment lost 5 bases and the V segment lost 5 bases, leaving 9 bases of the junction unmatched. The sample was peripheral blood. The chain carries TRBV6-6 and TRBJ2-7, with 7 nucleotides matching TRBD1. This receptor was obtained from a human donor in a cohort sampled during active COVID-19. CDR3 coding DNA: TGTGCCAGCAGTGACGGCCGGACAGGCGACGAGCAGTACTTC. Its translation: CASSDGRTGDEQYF.